Below, one TCR beta chain is given with its context. Its cognate antigen is unknown. These data are taken from a study of cytomegalovirus exposure and HLA in healthy donors. The study's findings and limits: Later analysis associated a missense DCLRE1C variant with TCR beta V- and J-gene trimming. After further analysis at a later stage, 17,000 or so TCR beta sequences were associated with HLA alleles at 0.05 false discovery rate. In a later analysis, common viral pathogens appeared linked to several of the most significant clusters. The classifier was said to identify cytomegalovirus status with high specificity and sensitivity.

Germline V gene data show CDR1 as SGHVS and CDR2 as FQNEAQ. Trimming shortened V by 5 bases and J by 4 bases, and 15 bases separated the two germline ends. The CDR3 extends over 15 amino acids. PCR was performed using 60 Vbeta and 13 Jbeta primers. Some clones are missing from TCRdb's copy, which holds only in-frame ones; the method was immunoSEQ multiplex PCR. The sample holds 100,000 to 150,000 clones; 75% to 85% are singletons and the top ten take 5.9%. The TCR originated in a woman aged 40 to 50 in good health and CMV-seropositive. This chain uses TRBV7-8 with TRBJ1-5; no clear D gene. Sequences were obtained from PBMCs. Written as DNA, the CDR3 is TGTGCCAGCAGCGTTGGTCAGGCGGGGAATCAGCCCCAGCATTTT. It is translated as CASSVGQAGNQPQHF. Full variable domain (missing parts from reference TRBV7-8 and TRBJ1-5): GAGVSQSPRYKVAKRGQDVALRCDPISGHVSLFWYQQALGQGPEFLTYFQNEAQLDKSGLPSDRFFAERPEGSVSTLKIQRTQQEDSAVYLCASSVGQAGNQPQHFGDGTRLSIL.